Following are 19 T cell receptor beta chains from one sample sequenced in a study of T-cell reconstitution after alpha-beta-depleted transplantation in children. Preparing the TCRbeta library involved the use of unique molecular identifiers. TCRdb reanalysed the PCR reads using MiXCR and keeps one entry per CDR3 protein. Here the sample spans some 240,000 distinct CDR3 sequences, around 11% being singletons. This specimen was PBMCs from the stem cell graft donor, taken from the stem cell graft. The receptors originated from a human donor who donated a stem cell graft to a child with acute lymphoblastic leukemia.

This clonotype was recorded at least ten times. This chain joins TRBV29-1 and TRBJ2-7; D is unclear. V was shortened by 2 bases and J by 3 bases, with 11 bases between the two germline ends. This CDR3 is 13 amino acids long. Looked up from germline, CDR1 is SQVTM and CDR2 is ANQGSEA. As DNA, the CDR3 is TGCAGCGTTGAATACGGGCTTAACTACGAGCAGTACTTC. This codes for CSVEYGLNYEQYF.

This clonotype showed up many times. The chain is built from TRBV7-9 and TRBJ1-1; D unresolved. The germline gives CDR1 SEHNR, CDR2 FQNEAQ (reference sequence). The CDR3 totals 14 residues. Trimming left V 2 bases short and J 4 bases short, with 11 bases between. CDR3: CASSLSSRGTEAFF. The CDR3, as DNA: TGTGCCAGCAGCTTAAGTTCCCGGGGCACTGAAGCTTTCTTT.

This clonotype has at least ten counts. V is TRBV20-1 and J is TRBJ1-6; the match to TRBD1 covers 8 bases. The V gene's germline CDR1 is DFQATT and CDR2 SNEGSKA (reference sequence). The length of the CDR3 is 13 residues. After removal of 5 bases from V and 8 bases from J, the junction contained 5 bases not matched to a gene. The DNA for the CDR3 is TGCAGTGCTCGGCGACAGGGGTATTCACCCCTCCACTTT. Amino acid sequence: CSARRQGYSPLHF.

The rearrangement links TRBV7-3 to TRBJ1-1; 7 positions agree with TRBD1. J lost 0 bases, V lost 5 bases, and 6 bases had no gene match. Germline V gene data show CDR1 as SGHTA and CDR2 as FQGTGA. The CDR3 extends over 15 amino acids. CDR3 DNA sequence: TGTGCCAGCAGCCTCTCGGGACAGCTGAACACTGAAGCTTTCTTT. It is translated as CASSLSGQLNTEAFF. Supplemented by reference TRBV7-3 and TRBJ1-1, the full variable domain reads GAGVSQTPSNKVTEKGKYVELRCDPISGHTALYWYRQSLGQGPEFLIYFQGTGAADDSGLPNDRFFAVRPEGSVSTLKIQRTERGDSAVYLCASSLSGQLNTEAFFGQGTRLTVV.

In this sample, this clonotype turned up many times. V and J are TRBV6-5 and TRBJ2-7, with 7 bases aligning to TRBD1. V trimming: 0 bases; J trimming: 1 base; junction bases outside the gene matches: 6. Germline CDR1 is MNHEY and CDR2 is SVGAGI. The CDR3 is made up of 16 amino acids. In DNA form, the CDR3 reads TGTGCCAGCAGTTACTCGATTGGGGACAGTTCCTACGAGCAGTACTTC. It codes for CASSYSIGDSSYEQYF.

CDR3 amino acids: CASSLRGRDVADTQYF. The CDR3 DNA sequence: TGCGCCAGCAGCTTAAGGGGCAGGGATGTCGCAGATACGCAGTATTTT. The chain combines TRBV5-1 with TRBJ2-3; maybe TRBD1 (5 bases). Germline V lookup: CDR1 SGHRS, CDR2 YFSETQ. The CDR3 has 16 residues. V was trimmed by 2 bases and J by 4 bases, leaving 17 bases between them.

This clonotype was detected a few times. This chain joins TRBV20-1 and TRBJ2-7; D gene ambiguous. The CDR3 covers 12 residues. Trimming left V 3 bases short and J 3 bases short, with 9 bases between. Germline V gives CDR1 DFQATT, CDR2 SNEGSKA (reference sequence). The CDR3 DNA follows: TGCAGTGCTAGGGACGATGGCTACGAGCAGTACTTC. It is translated as CSARDDGYEQYF.

This clonotype was detected ten times or more. The CDR3 here is CASSLGGRPYNEQFF. CDR3 bases: TGTGCCAGCAGCTTGGGGGGGAGACCCTACAATGAGCAGTTCTTC. The chain combines TRBV5-8 with TRBJ2-1; D may be TRBD1 or TRBD2 (5 bases each). V dropped 0 bases and J dropped 2 bases, with 9 bases sitting between them. The germline gives CDR1 SGHTS, CDR2 YDEGEE. The CDR3 runs to 15 residues. The full variable domain, its missing parts supplied by reference TRBV5-8 and TRBJ2-1, is EAGVTQSPTHLIKTRGQQATLRCSPISGHTSVYWYQQALGLGLQFLLWYDEGEERNRGNFPPRFSGRQFPNYSSELNVNALELEDSALYLCASSLGGRPYNEQFFGPGTRLTVL.

This clonotype occurred many times. This chain links TRBV20-1 with TRBJ2-7, with 7 bases identical to TRBD2. Per germline, CDR1 DFQATT and CDR2 SNEGSKA (reference sequence). The CDR3 loop spans 14 amino acids. V trimming: 6 bases; J trimming: 3 bases; junction bases outside the gene matches: 11. This chain's CDR3 is CSAPPAGRNYEQYF. Here the CDR3 DNA reads TGCAGTGCCCCCCCGGCCGGGAGGAACTACGAGCAGTACTTC.

Many counts were recorded for this clonotype. The chain couples TRBV5-1 to TRBJ2-7; 10 bases map to TRBD2. The CDR3 covers 14 residues. The V and J ends lost 1 base and 3 bases, in that order; junction bases with no gene match: 1. Germline V lookup: CDR1 SGHRS, CDR2 YFSETQ. CDR3 bases: TGCGCCAGCAGCTTGACTAGCGGGGACTACGAGCAGTACTTC. Its translation: CASSLTSGDYEQYF.

The genes are TRBV12-3 or TRBV12-4 and TRBJ1-2, with D maybe TRBD1 (5 bases). Trimming pared 6 bases from V and 9 bases from J, leaving 11 bases between. The CDR3 runs to 11 residues. The CDR3 is CASSYRFSYTF. DNA of the CDR3: TGTGCCAGCAGCTACAGGTTTAGCTACACCTTC.

This clonotype was recorded many times. The chain employs TRBV20-1 and TRBJ2-2; tentatively, D is TRBD1 (6 bases). The V and J ends lost 6 bases and 5 bases respectively, with 10 bases between them. The CDR3 spans 12 residues. Germline CDR1 reads DFQATT; CDR2 reads SNEGSKA (reference sequence). The CDR3 region is CSARQGTGELFF. The DNA for the CDR3 is TGCAGTGCACGTCAGGGGACCGGGGAGCTGTTTTTT.

Points on this clonotype: A read error may be the cause here, since a much bigger clone is one base away. Here the CDR3 reads CASSITGTGTRANVLTF. The DNA for the CDR3 is TGTGCCAGCAGCATAACCGGGACAGGGACCCGGGCCAACGTCCTGACTTTC. V gene TRBV7-8 combines with J gene TRBJ2-6; 9 nucleotides align to TRBD1. The CDR3 spans 17 residues. Trimming cost V 5 bases and J 5 bases; bases outside gene matches: 10. CDR1 SGHVS and CDR2 FQNEAQ come from the germline V gene.

This clonotype was seen ten or more times. The J gene is TRBJ2-7, the V gene TRBV6-2 or TRBV6-3, with 7 positions matching TRBD1. The germline V gene has CDR1 MNHEY and CDR2 SVGEGT. The CDR3 has 15 amino acids. After removal of 2 bases from V and 2 bases from J, the junction contained 6 bases not matched to a gene. The CDR3 sequence: CASSYQGTVTYEQYF. The CDR3 DNA is TGTGCCAGCAGTTACCAGGGGACAGTAACCTACGAGCAGTACTTC.

The chain recombines TRBV7-2 with TRBJ1-2; 10 bases agree with TRBD1. The CDR3 totals 16 residues. V shed 1 base and J 8 bases; nucleotides not matched to a gene: 10. Germline V lookup: CDR1 SGHTA, CDR2 FQGNSA. The DNA of the CDR3 is TGTGCCAGCAGCTTAGTCTTAGACAGGGGGCTTCGGGGCTACACCTTC. As protein: CASSLVLDRGLRGYTF.

This sequence joins TRBV5-1 and TRBJ2-7; 9 bases match TRBD1. Germline-derived CDR1 and CDR2 are SGHRS and YFSETQ. This CDR3 has 19 residues. Trimming at V came to 0 bases and at J to 4 bases, leaving 17 bases not matched to a gene. CDR3 bases: TGCGCCAGCAGCTTGGAACTACAAAAACCGACAGGGGGACCTTACGAGCAGTACTTC. Translation gives CASSLELQKPTGGPYEQYF.

This clonotype was recorded at least ten times. The genes are TRBV7-2 and TRBJ2-3; TRBD2 matches at 12 bases. The germline CDR1 and CDR2 sequences are SGHTA and FQGNSA. J lost 4 bases, V lost 4 bases, and 6 bases had no gene match. This CDR3 has 16 amino acids. The CDR3 nucleotides are TGTGCCAGCAGCTCTCGGCTAGCGGGGGGGGCAGATACGCAGTATTTT. Protein product: CASSSRLAGGADTQYF.

This clonotype was counted many times. The chain uses TRBV27 and TRBJ2-1; no clear D gene. The V end lost 3 bases, the J end lost 0 bases, and 9 bases lay between the germline ends. The germline CDR1 and CDR2 sequences are MNHEY and SMNVEV (reference sequence). The CDR3 is 15 amino acids. The CDR3 protein is CASSFGYSSYNEQFF. As DNA, the CDR3 is TGTGCCAGCAGTTTCGGATACAGCTCCTACAATGAGCAGTTCTTC.

The chain carries TRBV5-5 and TRBJ1-4, with D maybe TRBD1 (5 bases). Trimming left V 0 bases short and J 10 bases short, with 7 bases between. Germline-derived CDR1 and CDR2 are SGHKS and YYEKEE (reference sequence). The CDR3 consists of 12 residues. The CDR3 region is CASSLAGGKLFF. CDR3 in DNA: TGTGCCAGCAGCTTGGCTGGGGGAAAACTGTTTTTT.